This T cell receptor beta chain was retrieved from a study of blood T cell repertoires in COVID-19. Whole-study context: The cDNA or gDNA used as material had been derived from T cells, B-cell-depleted T cells, or PBMCs.

Original handling: Cell counts per sample came from amplifying reference gene primers. Only in-frame clones appear in the TCRdb table, and some are missing; sequencing was by immunoSEQ multiplex PCR. V, J and clone size derive from that table, while D and trimming were established from the DNA sequence. This table holds roughly 160,000 clones, 84% found once. This sequence originates from a man aged 18 to 30 with active or convalescent COVID-19. Sequencing used peripheral blood.

The CDR3 sequence is CASSRPSGSSYEQYF. The DNA for the CDR3 is TGTGCCAGCAGCCGTCCTAGCGGAAGCTCCTACGAGCAGTACTTC. The chain recombines TRBV7-2 with TRBJ2-7; 7 bases agree with TRBD2. The CDR3 runs 15 residues. Germline CDR1 SGHTA, CDR2 FQGNSA. V was clipped by 5 bases and J by 0 bases; unmatched bases: 7.